A selection of T cell receptor beta chains follows, all from one sample in a study of technical replicates of blood from a few donors. Clones were read by immunoSEQ multiplex PCR, and TCRdb kept only the in-frame ones, dropping some. The sample consists of approximately 49,000 clones, approximately 90% of them appearing once. The source material was PBMCs. The receptors were sampled from a human donor in good health. Some clones in this sample may be carry-over from other donors' samples. Both conserved end residues are part of each CDR3. Fields, in order: clone size, J gene, V gene, D gene, CDR3 length, CDR3 protein, CDR3 DNA. The D gene is left open where the match is weak. Some rows mark clone size as missing; the rest say once, few, many or name a class of expanded clone.

clone size: .
J gene: TRBJ1-5
V gene: TRBV19
D gene: .
CDR3 length: 15
CDR3 protein: CASSIPATSGQPQHF
CDR3 DNA: TGTGCCAGTAGTATACCTGCTACTTCGGGTCAGCCCCAGCATTTT

clone size: .
J gene: TRBJ2-7
V gene: TRBV15
D gene: .
CDR3 length: 14
CDR3 protein: CATSRDVSQNEQYF
CDR3 DNA: TGTGCCACCAGCAGAGATGTTTCTCAGAACGAGCAGTACTTC

clone size: .
J gene: TRBJ2-2
V gene: TRBV5-6
D gene: TRBD1
CDR3 length: 15
CDR3 protein: CASSYRDRDAGELFF
CDR3 DNA: TGTGCCAGCAGCTACCGGGACAGGGACGCCGGGGAGCTGTTTTTT

clone size: .
J gene: TRBJ1-5
V gene: TRBV7-9
D gene: .
CDR3 length: 13
CDR3 protein: CASSFNSDQPQHF
CDR3 DNA: TGTGCCAGCAGCTTTAACTCCGATCAGCCCCAGCATTTT

clone size: .
J gene: TRBJ1-5
V gene: TRBV7-2
D gene: .
CDR3 length: 15
CDR3 protein: CASSLATGKGQPQHF
CDR3 DNA: TGTGCCAGCAGCTTAGCAACAGGGAAAGGTCAGCCCCAGCATTTT

clone size: .
J gene: TRBJ2-1
V gene: TRBV7-9
D gene: .
CDR3 length: 14
CDR3 protein: CASSPEHSYNEQFF
CDR3 DNA: TGTGCCAGCAGCCCCGAACACTCCTACAATGAGCAGTTCTTC

clone size: .
J gene: TRBJ2-5
V gene: TRBV5-1
D gene: TRBD2
CDR3 length: 16
CDR3 protein: CASSWGLAGDGETQYF
CDR3 DNA: TGCGCCAGCAGCTGGGGACTAGCGGGGGACGGAGAGACCCAGTACTTC

clone size: few
J gene: TRBJ2-5
V gene: TRBV7-8
D gene: TRBD2
CDR3 length: 16
CDR3 protein: CASSGGTSGPQETQYF
CDR3 DNA: TGTGCCAGCAGCGGGGGGACTAGCGGACCCCAAGAGACCCAGTACTTC

clone size: .
J gene: TRBJ1-1
V gene: TRBV7-2
D gene: .
CDR3 length: 15
CDR3 protein: CASSLYAGTNTEAFF
CDR3 DNA: TGTGCCAGCAGCTTATACGCGGGCACGAACACTGAAGCTTTCTTT

clone size: once
J gene: TRBJ1-2
V gene: TRBV28
D gene: .
CDR3 length: 14
CDR3 protein: CASSLMDRNYGYTF
CDR3 DNA: TGTGCCAGCAGTTTAATGGACAGAAACTATGGCTACACCTTC

clone size: .
J gene: TRBJ1-5
V gene: TRBV7-2
D gene: .
CDR3 length: 13
CDR3 protein: CASSGGGGQPQHF
CDR3 DNA: TGTGCCAGCAGCGGGGGGGGCGGTCAGCCCCAGCATTTT

clone size: .
J gene: TRBJ2-5
V gene: TRBV6-1
D gene: TRBD2
CDR3 length: 15
CDR3 protein: CASSELWRGKETQYF
CDR3 DNA: TGTGCCAGCAGTGAACTGTGGCGGGGGAAAGAGACCCAGTACTTC

clone size: .
J gene: TRBJ2-3
V gene: TRBV6-1
D gene: .
CDR3 length: 13
CDR3 protein: CASDTGRGDTQYF
CDR3 DNA: TGTGCCAGCGACACAGGGCGCGGGGATACGCAGTATTTT

clone size: .
J gene: TRBJ2-5
V gene: TRBV6-4
D gene: TRBD2
CDR3 length: 15
CDR3 protein: CASTPGGPNQETQYF
CDR3 DNA: TGTGCCAGCACCCCGGGAGGGCCTAACCAAGAGACCCAGTACTTC

clone size: .
J gene: TRBJ2-1
V gene: TRBV7-2
D gene: TRBD2
CDR3 length: 18
CDR3 protein: CASTLGGSGTSGYNEQFF
CDR3 DNA: TGTGCCAGCACCCTCGGGGGTTCCGGGACTAGCGGTTACAATGAGCAGTTCTTC

clone size: .
J gene: TRBJ2-3
V gene: TRBV18
D gene: .
CDR3 length: 14
CDR3 protein: CASSPSGLTDTQYF
CDR3 DNA: TGTGCCAGCTCACCATCGGGTCTCACAGATACGCAGTATTTT

clone size: .
J gene: TRBJ2-1
V gene: TRBV4-3
D gene: TRBD2
CDR3 length: 15
CDR3 protein: CASSQVYGGAFEQFF
CDR3 DNA: TGCGCCAGCAGCCAAGTTTACGGGGGGGCATTCGAGCAGTTCTTC

clone size: .
J gene: TRBJ1-2
V gene: TRBV10-3
D gene: .
CDR3 length: 15
CDR3 protein: CATSYDSSFNYGYTF
CDR3 DNA: TGTGCCACTAGTTATGACAGTTCCTTCAACTATGGCTACACCTTC

clone size: .
J gene: TRBJ1-1
V gene: TRBV7-9
D gene: .
CDR3 length: 16
CDR3 protein: CASSLVPGRGDTEAFF
CDR3 DNA: TGTGCCAGCAGCTTAGTCCCGGGACGGGGGGACACTGAAGCTTTCTTT

clone size: few
J gene: TRBJ1-1
V gene: TRBV4-1
D gene: TRBD1
CDR3 length: 14
CDR3 protein: CASSQNHRGLGAFF
CDR3 DNA: TGCGCCAGCAGCCAAAACCACAGGGGGCTTGGAGCTTTCTTT

clone size: .
J gene: TRBJ1-1
V gene: TRBV5-4
D gene: TRBD1
CDR3 length: 15
CDR3 protein: CASSSPGGMNTEAFF
CDR3 DNA: TGTGCCAGCAGCTCCCCAGGGGGCATGAACACTGAAGCTTTCTTT

clone size: once
J gene: TRBJ2-3
V gene: TRBV6-6
D gene: .
CDR3 length: 13
CDR3 protein: CASRDWGADTQYF
CDR3 DNA: TGTGCCAGCAGGGATTGGGGAGCAGATACGCAGTATTTT

clone size: once
J gene: TRBJ1-1
V gene: TRBV7-6
D gene: .
CDR3 length: 15
CDR3 protein: CASSRMRGEGTEAFF
CDR3 DNA: TGTGCCAGCTCCCGAATGCGGGGCGAAGGGACTGAAGCTTTCTTT

clone size: .
J gene: TRBJ2-7
V gene: TRBV7-9
D gene: TRBD2
CDR3 length: 14
CDR3 protein: CASSFGGRTYEQYF
CDR3 DNA: TGTGCCAGCAGCTTCGGCGGGAGAACCTACGAGCAGTACTTC

clone size: .
J gene: TRBJ2-3
V gene: TRBV10-3
D gene: .
CDR3 length: 19
CDR3 protein: CAISETLVGGAPSTDTQYF
CDR3 DNA: TGTGCCATCAGTGAGACTTTAGTAGGGGGGGCCCCTAGCACAGATACGCAGTATTTT

clone size: .
J gene: TRBJ2-1
V gene: TRBV9
D gene: TRBD2
CDR3 length: 15
CDR3 protein: CASSTGGSSYNEQFF
CDR3 DNA: TGTGCCAGCAGCACCGGGGGGAGCTCCTACAATGAGCAGTTCTTC

clone size: .
J gene: TRBJ2-7
V gene: TRBV4-2
D gene: .
CDR3 length: 13
CDR3 protein: CASRRGQAYEQYF
CDR3 DNA: TGTGCCAGCAGACGCGGACAAGCCTACGAGCAGTACTTC

clone size: few
J gene: TRBJ1-2
V gene: TRBV5-6
D gene: .
CDR3 length: 15
CDR3 protein: CASSTRGAKHYGYTF
CDR3 DNA: TGTGCCAGCAGCACTCGGGGGGCAAAGCACTATGGCTACACCTTC

clone size: .
J gene: TRBJ2-7
V gene: TRBV2
D gene: TRBD1
CDR3 length: 13
CDR3 protein: CASNPDRGYEQYF
CDR3 DNA: TGTGCCAGCAACCCGGACAGGGGCTACGAGCAGTACTTC

clone size: .
J gene: TRBJ1-2
V gene: TRBV6-5
D gene: TRBD1
CDR3 length: 14
CDR3 protein: CASRPGGPGYGYTF
CDR3 DNA: TGTGCCAGCAGACCAGGGGGCCCAGGCTATGGCTACACCTTC

clone size: .
J gene: TRBJ1-2
V gene: TRBV4-3
D gene: .
CDR3 length: 15
CDR3 protein: CASSQLGRHGDGYTF
CDR3 DNA: TGCGCCAGCAGCCAATTGGGCAGGCATGGTGATGGCTACACCTTC

clone size: .
J gene: TRBJ2-7
V gene: TRBV6-5
D gene: TRBD2
CDR3 length: 15
CDR3 protein: CASSYSASGSYEQYF
CDR3 DNA: TGTGCCAGCAGTTACTCGGCTAGCGGCTCCTACGAGCAGTACTTC

clone size: once
J gene: TRBJ2-5
V gene: TRBV4-1
D gene: TRBD1
CDR3 length: 17
CDR3 protein: CASSRSIRTGDRETQYF
CDR3 DNA: TGCGCCAGCAGCCGAAGTATACGGACAGGGGATCGAGAGACCCAGTACTTC

clone size: .
J gene: TRBJ2-2
V gene: TRBV30
D gene: .
CDR3 length: 15
CDR3 protein: CAWSVGRGNTGELFF
CDR3 DNA: TGTGCCTGGAGTGTGGGCCGGGGGAACACCGGGGAGCTGTTTTTT

clone size: .
J gene: TRBJ2-2
V gene: TRBV5-1
D gene: .
CDR3 length: 19
CDR3 protein: CASSPRWAGLGTNTGELFF
CDR3 DNA: TGCGCCAGCAGCCCAAGGTGGGCAGGCTTAGGGACTAACACCGGGGAGCTGTTTTTT

clone size: .
J gene: TRBJ1-1
V gene: TRBV30
D gene: TRBD1
CDR3 length: 13
CDR3 protein: CAWSRDSWTEAFF
CDR3 DNA: TGTGCCTGGAGTCGGGACAGTTGGACTGAAGCTTTCTTT

clone size: .
J gene: TRBJ2-5
V gene: TRBV15
D gene: TRBD2
CDR3 length: 16
CDR3 protein: CATSRETGRGGETQYF
CDR3 DNA: TGTGCCACCAGCAGGGAGACCGGCCGGGGGGGAGAGACCCAGTACTTC

clone size: .
J gene: TRBJ2-1
V gene: TRBV7-8
D gene: TRBD2
CDR3 length: 15
CDR3 protein: CASRDGTSAEFKQFF
CDR3 DNA: TGTGCCAGCAGGGACGGCACTAGCGCCGAATTCAAGCAGTTCTTC

clone size: once
J gene: TRBJ2-7
V gene: TRBV6-5
D gene: .
CDR3 length: 13
CDR3 protein: CASSPRDIYEQYF
CDR3 DNA: TGTGCCAGCAGTCCCCGGGACATCTACGAGCAGTACTTC

clone size: .
J gene: TRBJ2-3
V gene: TRBV5-1
D gene: .
CDR3 length: 14
CDR3 protein: CASSSLASTDTQYF
CDR3 DNA: TGCGCCAGCAGCAGCCTAGCGAGCACAGATACGCAGTATTTT

clone size: once
J gene: TRBJ1-2
V gene: TRBV20-1
D gene: .
CDR3 length: 11
CDR3 protein: CAEAGRYGYTF
CDR3 DNA: TGCGCCGAAGCGGGAAGGTATGGCTACACCTTC

clone size: .
J gene: TRBJ2-5
V gene: TRBV14
D gene: TRBD2
CDR3 length: 18
CDR3 protein: CASSQGRTSGGNQETQYF
CDR3 DNA: TGTGCCAGCAGCCAAGGCCGGACTAGCGGGGGGAACCAAGAGACCCAGTACTTC

clone size: .
J gene: TRBJ1-6
V gene: TRBV9
D gene: .
CDR3 length: 12
CDR3 protein: CASSLGDSPLHF
CDR3 DNA: TGTGCCAGCAGCCTCGGGGATTCACCCCTCCACTTT

clone size: .
J gene: TRBJ1-2
V gene: TRBV4-3
D gene: TRBD1
CDR3 length: 13
CDR3 protein: CASSRDRGHGYTF
CDR3 DNA: TGCGCCAGCAGCCGGGACAGGGGGCATGGCTACACCTTC

clone size: .
J gene: TRBJ2-7
V gene: TRBV7-2
D gene: TRBD2
CDR3 length: 11
CDR3 protein: CASSPGGTLIF
CDR3 DNA: TGTGCCAGCAGCCCGGGAGGGACACTCATCTTC

clone size: .
J gene: TRBJ1-2
V gene: TRBV5-4
D gene: TRBD1
CDR3 length: 16
CDR3 protein: CASSLPGTVPNYGYTF
CDR3 DNA: TGTGCCAGCAGCTTACCCGGGACAGTTCCTAACTATGGCTACACCTTC

clone size: .
J gene: TRBJ2-2
V gene: TRBV30
D gene: TRBD2
CDR3 length: 14
CDR3 protein: CAWSEGRGTGELFF
CDR3 DNA: TGTGCCTGGAGTGAGGGGCGGGGGACCGGGGAGCTGTTTTTT